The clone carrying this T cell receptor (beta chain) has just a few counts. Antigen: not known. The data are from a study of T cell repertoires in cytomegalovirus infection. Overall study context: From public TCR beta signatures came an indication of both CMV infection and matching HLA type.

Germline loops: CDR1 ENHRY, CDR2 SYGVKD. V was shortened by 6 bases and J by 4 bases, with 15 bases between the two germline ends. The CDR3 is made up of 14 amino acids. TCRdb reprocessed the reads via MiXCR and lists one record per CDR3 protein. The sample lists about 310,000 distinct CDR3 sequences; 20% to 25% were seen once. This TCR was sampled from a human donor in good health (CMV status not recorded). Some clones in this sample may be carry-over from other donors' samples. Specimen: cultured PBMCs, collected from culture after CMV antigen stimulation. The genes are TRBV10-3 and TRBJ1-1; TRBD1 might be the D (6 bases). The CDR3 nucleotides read TGTGCCATCAGCGCCCCGGCCAGGGGCACTGAAGCTTTCTTT. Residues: CAISAPARGTEAFF.